This record looks at one TCR beta chain sequence and its context. Its antigen remains unknown. This CDR3 is 14 amino acids long. CDR1 SEHNR and CDR2 FQNEAQ come from the germline V gene (reference sequence). Trimming took 5 bases from V and 11 from J; bases not matched to a gene: 10. The table came from immunoSEQ multiplex PCR; TCRdb's copy has only in-frame clones and leaves some out. The sample comprises some 70,000 clones, around nine tenths of which are singletons, and 8% rests with the top ten. These data originate in a study of graft-versus-host responses after intestinal transplantation. The V and J genes are TRBV7-9 and TRBJ1-2; TRBD1 agrees at 11 bases. This TCR was sampled from a human donor who was the organ donor for an intestinal transplant. Source: unstimulated CD8+ T cells sorted from spleen or lymph node cells, taken before transplant. CDR3 residues: CASSPPAGTGGYTF. CDR3 in DNA: TGTGCCAGCAGCCCACCCGCCGGGACAGGGGGGTACACCTTC.